These T cell receptor beta chains were read from a single sample in a study of cytomegalovirus exposure and HLA in healthy donors. Measured with immunoSEQ multiplex PCR; TCRdb has only the in-frame clones, and not every one. The data show about 310,000 clones, roughly 87% seen once. Source material: PBMCs. These TCRs come from a young man in good health and CMV-seronegative. CDR3s include the opening cysteine and the closing phenylalanine or tryptophan. The D gene is left open where the match is weak. Size is omitted from some rows. Given values are once, few, many or a class for expanded clones.

J gene,V gene,D gene,clone size,CDR3 protein,CDR3 DNA
TRBJ2-7,TRBV7-2,TRBD1,.,CASSLETGGKEQYF,TGTGCCAGCAGCTTAGAGACAGGGGGCAAGGAGCAGTACTTC
TRBJ1-6,TRBV21-1,.,.,CASSYPLSRNSPLHF,TGTGCCAGCTCCTACCCCTTGAGCCGGAATTCACCCCTCCACTTT
TRBJ2-3,TRBV7-8,.,once,CASSLDRRTSTDTQYF,TGTGCCAGCAGCTTAGATCGCCGGACTAGCACAGATACGCAGTATTTT
TRBJ2-3,TRBV18,.,few,CASSPPAPGTDTQYF,TGTGCCAGCTCACCACCGGCCCCCGGCACAGATACGCAGTATTTT
TRBJ2-3,TRBV27,.,.,CASSSSTESYTQYF,TGTGCCAGCAGTTCATCGACGGAGTCCTATACGCAGTATTTT
TRBJ2-7,TRBV5-4,TRBD2,.,CASRLTSGGSYEQYF,TGTGCCAGCAGACTGACTAGCGGGGGCTCCTACGAGCAGTACTTC
TRBJ2-3,TRBV5-1,.,.,CASSFLDGGTDTQYF,TGCGCCAGCAGCTTCCTCGACGGGGGCACAGATACGCAGTATTTT
TRBJ2-1,TRBV27,.,.,CASRRQVSSYNEQFF,TGTGCCAGCAGGCGACAGGTGAGCTCCTACAATGAGCAGTTCTTC
TRBJ1-5,TRBV19,.,.,CASSIRGGDQPQHF,TGTGCCAGTAGTATCCGTGGGGGCGATCAGCCCCAGCATTTT
TRBJ1-2,TRBV27,.,.,CATQQGPRYGYTF,TGTGCCACCCAACAGGGTCCCCGCTATGGCTACACCTTC
TRBJ2-3,TRBV6-4,.,.,CASSDGGSHTDTQYF,TGTGCCAGCAGTGACGGCGGCAGTCACACAGATACGCAGTATTTT
TRBJ1-2,TRBV19,.,.,CASSIDPYRRITNYGYTF,TGTGCCAGTAGTATAGATCCGTACAGAAGAATAACTAACTATGGCTACACCTTC
TRBJ2-2,TRBV21-1,.,.,CASSKAFGDRGNTGELFF,TGTGCCAGCAGCAAAGCTTTCGGGGACAGGGGAAATACCGGGGAGCTGTTTTTT
TRBJ1-2,TRBV20-1,.,.,CSARTVYGYTF,TGCAGTGCTCGGACAGTCTATGGCTACACCTTC
TRBJ2-6,TRBV9,.,.,CASSVTEGRLSGANVLTF,TGTGCCAGCAGCGTCACGGAGGGCCGTCTCTCTGGGGCCAACGTCCTGACTTTC
TRBJ2-3,TRBV7-6,.,.,CASSKLGGRGTDTQYF,TGTGCCAGCAGCAAGCTGGGGGGGCGCGGCACAGATACGCAGTATTTT
TRBJ2-3,TRBV5-1,TRBD2,.,CASSSSLGRGASDTQYF,TGCGCCAGCAGCAGCTCCCTTGGGCGGGGGGCCTCAGATACGCAGTATTTT
TRBJ2-5,TRBV5-1,.,.,CASSLSSNIVETQYF,TGCGCCAGCAGCTTGAGTAGCAATATTGTGGAGACCCAGTACTTC
TRBJ2-7,TRBV23-1,TRBD1,.,CASSQPEDRAGSYEQYF,TGCGCCAGCAGTCAACCCGAAGACAGGGCCGGATCCTACGAGCAGTACTTC
TRBJ1-2,TRBV6-5,.,.,CASSYSTPYGYTF,TGTGCCAGCAGTTACTCGACACCCTATGGCTACACCTTC
TRBJ1-3,TRBV4-1,.,.,CASSQGRTGPGNTIYF,TGCGCCAGCAGCCAAGGAAGAACAGGTCCTGGAAACACCATATATTTT
TRBJ1-3,TRBV18,.,.,CASSGDSPSGNTIYF,TGTGCCAGCTCAGGCGACAGTCCCTCTGGAAACACCATATATTTT
TRBJ1-1,TRBV5-1,.,once,CASSSAGNTEAFF,TGCGCCAGCAGCTCTGCGGGGAACACTGAAGCTTTCTTT
TRBJ1-1,TRBV6-5,.,.,CASSLQGSSNTEAFF,TGTGCCAGCAGTCTACAGGGTTCCTCGAACACTGAAGCTTTCTTT
TRBJ1-6,TRBV7-8,TRBD1,once,CASRQRQGASPLHF,TGTGCCAGCAGACAAAGACAGGGAGCGTCACCCCTCCACTTT
TRBJ1-1,TRBV7-9,TRBD1,.,CASRTRQGIEAFF,TGTGCCAGCAGAACCCGACAGGGGATTGAAGCTTTCTTT
TRBJ2-3,TRBV15,.,.,CATSRDMDTQYF,TGTGCCACCAGCAGAGATATGGATACGCAGTATTTT
TRBJ2-3,TRBV7-2,TRBD2,.,CASSLGTSGGAPDTQYF,TGTGCCAGCAGCTTAGGGACTAGCGGGGGGGCCCCAGATACGCAGTATTTT